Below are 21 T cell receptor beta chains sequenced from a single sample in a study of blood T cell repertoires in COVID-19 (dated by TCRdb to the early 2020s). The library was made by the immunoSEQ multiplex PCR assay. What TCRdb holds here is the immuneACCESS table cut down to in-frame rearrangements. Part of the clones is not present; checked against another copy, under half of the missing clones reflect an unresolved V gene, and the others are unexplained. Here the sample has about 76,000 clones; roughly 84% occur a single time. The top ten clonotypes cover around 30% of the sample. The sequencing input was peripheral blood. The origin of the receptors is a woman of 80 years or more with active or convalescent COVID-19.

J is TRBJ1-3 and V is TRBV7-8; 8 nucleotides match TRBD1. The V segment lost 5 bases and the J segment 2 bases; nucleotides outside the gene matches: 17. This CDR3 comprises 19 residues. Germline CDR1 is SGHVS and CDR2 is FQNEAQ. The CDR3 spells CASSPRDRSLSVAGNTIYF. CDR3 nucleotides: TGTGCCAGCAGCCCACGGGACAGGAGTTTGTCAGTCGCTGGAAACACCATATATTTT.

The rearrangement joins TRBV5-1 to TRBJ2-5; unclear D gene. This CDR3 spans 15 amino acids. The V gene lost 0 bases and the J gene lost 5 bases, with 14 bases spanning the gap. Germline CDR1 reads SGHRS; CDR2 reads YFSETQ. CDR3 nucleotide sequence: TGCGCCAGCAGCTTGGGCGCAGGTGTGGGCGAGACCCAGTACTTC. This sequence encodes CASSLGAGVGETQYF.

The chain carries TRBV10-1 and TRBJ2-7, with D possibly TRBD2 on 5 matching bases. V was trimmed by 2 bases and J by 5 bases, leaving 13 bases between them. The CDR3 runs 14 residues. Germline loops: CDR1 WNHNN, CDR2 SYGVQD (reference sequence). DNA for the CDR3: TGCGCCAGCAGTGAGCCGGGATCAACGGACGAGCAGTACTTC. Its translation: CASSEPGSTDEQYF.

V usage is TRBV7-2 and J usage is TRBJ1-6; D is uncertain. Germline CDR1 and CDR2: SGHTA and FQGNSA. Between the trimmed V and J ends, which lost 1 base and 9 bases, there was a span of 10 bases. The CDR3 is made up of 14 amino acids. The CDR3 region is CASSLESSISPLHF. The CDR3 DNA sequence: TGTGCCAGCAGCTTAGAAAGCTCCATTTCACCCCTCCACTTT.

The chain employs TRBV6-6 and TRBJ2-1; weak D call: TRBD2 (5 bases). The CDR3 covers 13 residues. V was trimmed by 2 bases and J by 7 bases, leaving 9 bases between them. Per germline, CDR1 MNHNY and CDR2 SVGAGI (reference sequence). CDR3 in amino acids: CASSYGRANEQFF. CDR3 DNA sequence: TGTGCCAGCAGTTACGGGCGGGCAAATGAGCAGTTCTTC.

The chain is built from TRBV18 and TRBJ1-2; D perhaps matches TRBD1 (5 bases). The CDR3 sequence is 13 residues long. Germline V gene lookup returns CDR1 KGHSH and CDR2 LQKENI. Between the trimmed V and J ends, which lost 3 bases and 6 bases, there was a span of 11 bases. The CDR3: CASSPRQLDGYTF. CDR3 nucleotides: TGTGCCAGCTCACCCAGACAGCTCGATGGCTACACCTTC.

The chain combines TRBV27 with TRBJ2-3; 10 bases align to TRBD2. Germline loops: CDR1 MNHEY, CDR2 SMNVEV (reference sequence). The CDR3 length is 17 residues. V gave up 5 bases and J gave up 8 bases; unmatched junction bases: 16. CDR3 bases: TGTGCCAGCAGTCGAGGGGGGGCTAGCGGGGGACGGGGTACGCAGTATTTT. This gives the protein CASSRGGASGGRGTQYF.

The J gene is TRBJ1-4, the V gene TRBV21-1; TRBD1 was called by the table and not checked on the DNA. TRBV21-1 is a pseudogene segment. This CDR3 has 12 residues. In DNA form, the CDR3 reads TGTGCCAGGTTACAGGGGAATGAAAAACTGTTTTTT. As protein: CARLQGNEKLFF.

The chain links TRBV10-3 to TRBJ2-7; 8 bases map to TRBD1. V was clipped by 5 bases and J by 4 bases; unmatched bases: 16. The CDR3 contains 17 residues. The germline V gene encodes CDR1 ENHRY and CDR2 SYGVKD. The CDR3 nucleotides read TGTGCCATCAGTTACCCGACAGGGGTAGGGAGGTATTACGAGCAGTACTTC. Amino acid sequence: CAISYPTGVGRYYEQYF.

The CDR3 sequence: CASSLGDSNEKLFF. DNA of the CDR3: TGTGCCAGCAGCCTCGGGGATTCTAATGAAAAACTGTTTTTT. The chain joins TRBV7-2 to TRBJ1-4; no definite D call. Germline CDR1 reads SGHTA; CDR2 reads FQGNSA. The CDR3 consists of 14 residues. Between the trimmed V and J ends, which lost 5 bases and 3 bases, there was a span of 10 bases.

CDR3 loop: CASRGLGQRPLTF. Written as DNA, the CDR3 is TGTGCCAGCAGGGGTTTGGGACAGAGGCCCCTCACCTTC. The chain recombines TRBV28 with TRBJ1-2; 7 nucleotides line up with TRBD1. CDR3 size: 13 residues. Trimming took 6 bases from V and 13 from J; bases not matched to a gene: 14. From germline, CDR1 is MDHEN and CDR2 SYDVKM.

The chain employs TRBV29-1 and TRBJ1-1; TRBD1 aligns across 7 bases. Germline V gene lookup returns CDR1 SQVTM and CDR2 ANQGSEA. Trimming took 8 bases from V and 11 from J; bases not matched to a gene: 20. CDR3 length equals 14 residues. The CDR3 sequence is CSFSIVGAGGTAFF. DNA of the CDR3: TGCAGCTTCTCAATTGTCGGGGCAGGGGGGACTGCTTTCTTT.

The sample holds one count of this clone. In nucleotides, the CDR3 is TGTGCCAGCAGTCTGCAGTGGAGCACAGATACGCAGTATTTT. It yields the protein CASSLQWSTDTQYF. The chain combines TRBV27 with TRBJ2-3; no reliable D call. Looked up from germline, CDR1 is MNHEY and CDR2 is SMNVEV (reference sequence). Trimming took off 5 bases at V and 0 bases at J, with 9 bases between the two ends. The CDR3 contains 14 residues.

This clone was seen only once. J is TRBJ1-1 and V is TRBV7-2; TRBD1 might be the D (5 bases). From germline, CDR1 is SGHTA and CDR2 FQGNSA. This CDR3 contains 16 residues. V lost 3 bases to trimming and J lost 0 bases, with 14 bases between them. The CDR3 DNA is TGTGCCAGCAGCTTCCTGCGTCGGGGGATGAACACTGAAGCTTTCTTT. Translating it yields CASSFLRRGMNTEAFF.

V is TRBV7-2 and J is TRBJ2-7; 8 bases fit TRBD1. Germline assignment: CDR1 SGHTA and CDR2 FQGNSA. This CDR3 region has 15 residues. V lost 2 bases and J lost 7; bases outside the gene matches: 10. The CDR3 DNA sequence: TGTGCCAGCAGCTTAATAAGCCAGGGGGCAAATGAGCAGTACTTC. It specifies CASSLISQGANEQYF.

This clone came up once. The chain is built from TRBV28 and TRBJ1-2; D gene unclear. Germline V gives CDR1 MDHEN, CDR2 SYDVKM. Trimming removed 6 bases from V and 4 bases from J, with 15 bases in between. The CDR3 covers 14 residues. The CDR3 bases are TGTGCCAGCAGCCTCTTTTTGGCCCCCTATGGCTACACCTTC. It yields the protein CASSLFLAPYGYTF.

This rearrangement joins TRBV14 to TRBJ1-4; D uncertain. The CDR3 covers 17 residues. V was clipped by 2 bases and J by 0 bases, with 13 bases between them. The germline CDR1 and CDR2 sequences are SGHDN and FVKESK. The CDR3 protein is CASSQFYLTTTNEKLFF. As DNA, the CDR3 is TGTGCCAGCAGCCAATTCTATTTGACAACAACTAATGAAAAACTGTTTTTT.

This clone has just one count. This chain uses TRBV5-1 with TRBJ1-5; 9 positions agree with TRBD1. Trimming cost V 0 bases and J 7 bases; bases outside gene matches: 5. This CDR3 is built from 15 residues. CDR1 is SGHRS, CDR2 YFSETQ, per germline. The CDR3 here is CASSLDGGTGQPQHF. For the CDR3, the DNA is TGCGCCAGCAGCTTGGACGGGGGGACAGGGCAGCCCCAGCATTTT.

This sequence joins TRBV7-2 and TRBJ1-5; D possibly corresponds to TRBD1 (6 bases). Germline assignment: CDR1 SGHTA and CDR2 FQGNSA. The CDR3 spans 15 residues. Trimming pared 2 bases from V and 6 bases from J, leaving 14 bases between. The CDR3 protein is CASSLKAGDGQPQHF. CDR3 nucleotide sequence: TGTGCCAGCAGCTTAAAGGCAGGGGATGGTCAGCCCCAGCATTTT. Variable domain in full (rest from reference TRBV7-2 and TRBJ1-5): GAGVSQSPSNKVTEKGKDVELRCDPISGHTALYWYRQSLGQGLEFLIYFQGNSAPDKSGLPSDRFSAERTGGSVSTLTIQRTQQEDSAVYLCASSLKAGDGQPQHFGDGTRLSIL.

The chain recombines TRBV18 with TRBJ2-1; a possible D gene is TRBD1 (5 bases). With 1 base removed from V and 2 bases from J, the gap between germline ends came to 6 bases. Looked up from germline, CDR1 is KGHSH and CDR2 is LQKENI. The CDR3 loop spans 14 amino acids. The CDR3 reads CASSPQGTYNEQFF. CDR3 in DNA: TGTGCCAGCTCACCACAGGGGACCTACAATGAGCAGTTCTTC.

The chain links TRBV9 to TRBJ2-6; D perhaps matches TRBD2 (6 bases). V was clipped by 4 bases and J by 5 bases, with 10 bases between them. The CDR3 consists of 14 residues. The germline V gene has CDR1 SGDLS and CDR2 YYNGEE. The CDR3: CASSPRGRANVLTF. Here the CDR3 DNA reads TGTGCCAGCAGCCCCCGGGGGAGGGCCAACGTCCTGACTTTC. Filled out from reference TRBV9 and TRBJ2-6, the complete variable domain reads DSGVTQTPKHLITATGQRVTLRCSPRSGDLSVYWYQQSLDQGLQFLIQYYNGEERAKGNILERFSAQQFPDLHSELNLSSLELGDSALYFCASSPRGRANVLTFGAGSRLTVL.